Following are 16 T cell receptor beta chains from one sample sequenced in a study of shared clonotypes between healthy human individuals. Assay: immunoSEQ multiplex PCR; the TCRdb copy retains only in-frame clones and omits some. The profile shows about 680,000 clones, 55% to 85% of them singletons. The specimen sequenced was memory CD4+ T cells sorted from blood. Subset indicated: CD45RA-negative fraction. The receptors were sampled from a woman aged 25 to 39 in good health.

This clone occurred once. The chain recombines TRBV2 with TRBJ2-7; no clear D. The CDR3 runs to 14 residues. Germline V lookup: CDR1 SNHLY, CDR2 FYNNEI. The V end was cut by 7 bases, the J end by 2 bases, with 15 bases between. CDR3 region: CASTEGYSPYEQYF. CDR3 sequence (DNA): TGTGCCAGCACCGAAGGCTACAGCCCCTACGAGCAGTACTTC.

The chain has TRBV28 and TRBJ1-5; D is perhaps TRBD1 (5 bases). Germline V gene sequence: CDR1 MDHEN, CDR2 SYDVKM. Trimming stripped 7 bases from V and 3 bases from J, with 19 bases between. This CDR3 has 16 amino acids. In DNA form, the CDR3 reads TGTGCCAGCACTGAGCGGGGCACGCGAAACAATCAGCCCCAGCATTTT. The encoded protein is CASTERGTRNNQPQHF. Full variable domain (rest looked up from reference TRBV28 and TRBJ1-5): DVKVTQSSRYLVKRTGEKVFLECVQDMDHENMFWYRQDPGLGLRLIYFSYDVKMKEKGDIPEGYSVSREKKERFSLILESASTNQTSMYLCASTERGTRNNQPQHFGDGTRLSIL.

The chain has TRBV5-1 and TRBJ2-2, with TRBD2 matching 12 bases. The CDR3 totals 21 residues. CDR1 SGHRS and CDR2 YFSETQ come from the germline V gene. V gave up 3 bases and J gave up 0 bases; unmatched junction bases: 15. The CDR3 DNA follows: TGCGCCAGCAGCTCCCCCCTCCTAGCGGGAGGGTGGGGAACGAACACCGGGGAGCTGTTTTTT. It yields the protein CASSSPLLAGGWGTNTGELFF.

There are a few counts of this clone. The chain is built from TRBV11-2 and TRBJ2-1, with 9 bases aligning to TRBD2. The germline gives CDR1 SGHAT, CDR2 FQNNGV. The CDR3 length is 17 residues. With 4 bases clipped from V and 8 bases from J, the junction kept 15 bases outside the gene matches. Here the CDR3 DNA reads TGTGCCAGCAGCTCCCAGCCTGGCGGGAGGGCCGGGGATGAGCAGTTCTTC. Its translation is CASSSQPGGRAGDEQFF.

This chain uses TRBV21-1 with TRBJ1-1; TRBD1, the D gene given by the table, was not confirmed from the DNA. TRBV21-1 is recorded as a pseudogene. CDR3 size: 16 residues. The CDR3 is CASSPQGSTMNTEAFF. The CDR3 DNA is TGTGCCAGCAGCCCACAGGGGTCCACAATGAACACTGAAGCTTTCTTT.

The CDR3 nucleotides read TGTGCCAGCAGCCAAGCCCGGGGACTAGCGTTTGGCTACGAGCAGTACTTC. The encoded protein is CASSQARGLAFGYEQYF. The chain carries TRBV4-2 and TRBJ2-7; 10 nucleotides match TRBD2. This CDR3 is built from 17 residues. J gave up 3 bases and V 1 base, and 9 bases lay outside the gene matches. Germline lookup yields CDR1 LGHNA and CDR2 YNFKEQ.

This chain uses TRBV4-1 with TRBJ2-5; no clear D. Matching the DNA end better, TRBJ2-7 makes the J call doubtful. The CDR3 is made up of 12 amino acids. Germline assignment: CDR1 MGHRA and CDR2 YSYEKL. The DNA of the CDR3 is TGCGCCAGCAGCCCTGGTGGTTACGAGCAGTACTTC. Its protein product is CASSPGGYEQYF.

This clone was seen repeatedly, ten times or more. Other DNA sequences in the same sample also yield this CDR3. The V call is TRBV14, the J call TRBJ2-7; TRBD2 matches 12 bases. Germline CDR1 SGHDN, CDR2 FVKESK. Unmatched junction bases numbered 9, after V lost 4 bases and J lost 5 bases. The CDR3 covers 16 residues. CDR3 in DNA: TGTGCCAGCAGCCCGAACCGACTAGCGGGAGCGGACGAGCAGTACTTC. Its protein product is CASSPNRLAGADEQYF.

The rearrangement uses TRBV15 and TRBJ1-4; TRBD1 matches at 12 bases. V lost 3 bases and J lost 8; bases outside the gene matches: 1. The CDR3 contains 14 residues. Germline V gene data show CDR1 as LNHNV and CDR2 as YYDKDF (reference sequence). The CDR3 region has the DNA TGTGCCACCAGCAGGGGACAGGGGGCCGAAAAACTGTTTTTT. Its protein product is CATSRGQGAEKLFF.

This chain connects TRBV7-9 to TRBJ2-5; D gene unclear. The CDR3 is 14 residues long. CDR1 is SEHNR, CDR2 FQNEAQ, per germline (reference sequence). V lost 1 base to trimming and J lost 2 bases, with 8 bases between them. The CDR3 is CASSLGHLQETQYF. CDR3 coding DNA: TGTGCCAGCAGCTTAGGGCACTTACAAGAGACCCAGTACTTC.

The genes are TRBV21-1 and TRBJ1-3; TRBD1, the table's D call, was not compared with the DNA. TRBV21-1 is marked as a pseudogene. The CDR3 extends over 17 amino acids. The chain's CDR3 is CASSKRDRRATGNTIYF. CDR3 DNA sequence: TGTGCCAGCAGCAAACGGGACAGGCGAGCAACTGGAAACACCATATATTTT.

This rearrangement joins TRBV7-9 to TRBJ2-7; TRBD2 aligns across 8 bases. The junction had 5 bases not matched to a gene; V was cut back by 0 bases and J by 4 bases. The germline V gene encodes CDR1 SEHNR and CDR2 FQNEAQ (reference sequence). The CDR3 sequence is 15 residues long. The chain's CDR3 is CASSLAGGRLYEQYF. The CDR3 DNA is TGTGCCAGCAGCTTAGCGGGCGGGAGGTTATACGAGCAGTACTTC.

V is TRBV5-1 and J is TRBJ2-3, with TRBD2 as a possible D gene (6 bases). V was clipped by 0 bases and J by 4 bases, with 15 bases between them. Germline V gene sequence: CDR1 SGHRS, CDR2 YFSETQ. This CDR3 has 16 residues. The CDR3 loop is CASSLGSAGWADTQYF. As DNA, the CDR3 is TGCGCCAGCAGCTTGGGGTCTGCGGGATGGGCAGATACGCAGTATTTT.

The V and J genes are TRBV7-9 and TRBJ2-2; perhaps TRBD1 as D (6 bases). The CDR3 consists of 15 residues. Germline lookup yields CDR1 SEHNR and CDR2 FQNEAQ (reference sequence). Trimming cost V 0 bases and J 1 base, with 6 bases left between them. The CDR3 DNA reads TGTGCCAGCAGCTTAGCACAGGGGAACACCGGGGAGCTGTTTTTT. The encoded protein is CASSLAQGNTGELFF. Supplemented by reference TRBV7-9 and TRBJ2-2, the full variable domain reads DTGVSQNPRHKITKRGQNVTFRCDPISEHNRLYWYRQTLGQGPEFLTYFQNEAQLEKSRLLSDRFSAERPKGSFSTLEIQRTEQGDSAMYLCASSLAQGNTGELFFGEGSRLTVL.

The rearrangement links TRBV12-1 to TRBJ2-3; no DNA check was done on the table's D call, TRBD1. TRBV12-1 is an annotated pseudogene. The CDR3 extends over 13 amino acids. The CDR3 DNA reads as TGTGCCAGCAGCTTTGACCAGGGGGATACGCAGTATTTT. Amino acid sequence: CASSFDQGDTQYF.

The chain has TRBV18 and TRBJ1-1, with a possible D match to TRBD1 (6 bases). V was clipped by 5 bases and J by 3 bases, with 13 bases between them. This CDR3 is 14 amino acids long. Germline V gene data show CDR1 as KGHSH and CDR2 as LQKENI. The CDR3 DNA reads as TGTGCCAGCTCATTACAGGGAGGGGACACTGAAGCTTTCTTT. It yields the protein CASSLQGGDTEAFF.